The clone carrying this TCR beta chain was seen ten or more times. Its matching antigen is unknown. This CDR3 comprises 15 residues. CDR1 is SGHTA and CDR2 is FQGNSA in the germline V gene. The V segment lost 4 bases and the J segment 5 bases; nucleotides outside the gene matches: 9. Combining a sample-barcoded 5' primer with a J-beta primer mix, a second PCR ran for roughly 7 to 11 cycles. Researchers report that a template-switch adaptor with 12 random nucleotides tagged each cDNA molecule. TCRdb called the 5' RACE reads again in MiXCR, with one record for every CDR3 protein. Of hundreds of thousands of distinct CDR3 sequences in the sample, roughly 32% were seen once. These data belong to a study of blood T cells in healthy people across ages. General study findings and limits: Versus aged donors, long-lived donors had higher diversity and more naive CD4+ cells. Unsorted PBMCs ruled out conclusive naive versus antigen-experienced comparison.

The TCR comes from a woman aged 80 or older in good health. The material sequenced was blood. The gene calls are TRBV7-2 and TRBJ2-5; 8 bases line up with TRBD2. CDR3 sequence (DNA): TGTGCCAGCAGCTCGGGGGCGGGGGGCTTGGAGACCCAGTACTTC. Its protein product is CASSSGAGGLETQYF.